This T cell receptor (beta chain) came from a study of blood T cell repertoires in COVID-19. Participants in the exposed group had met a COVID-19 case in the 2 weeks before joining the study. The trim removed 4 bases at V and 1 base at J, leaving 9 bases unmatched. The CDR3 has 16 residues. CDR1 and CDR2 (germline): SGHAT, FQNNGV. This clone was observed once. Clones were read by immunoSEQ multiplex PCR, and TCRdb kept only the in-frame ones, dropping some. The sample has 250,000 to 300,000 clones; 80% to 85% are singletons. Specimen: PBMCs or T cells enriched from blood (not recorded which). The TCR originated in a man aged 35-49 years who had been exposed to COVID-19. The V gene is TRBV11-2, the J gene TRBJ2-5, with 7 bases fitting TRBD2. CDR3 coding DNA: TGTGCCAGCAGCTCCCTAGCGGCCTCCTTCCAAGAGACCCAGTACTTC. Protein sequence: CASSSLAASFQETQYF.